This TCR beta chain stems from a study of blood T cell repertoires in COVID-19. Study as a whole: The study drew acute and convalescent COVID-19 samples from the United States, Italy and Spain. Sample material is recorded as cDNA or gDNA derived from T cells, B-cell-depleted T cells, or PBMCs.

Germline V gene lookup returns CDR1 SNHLY and CDR2 FYNNEI. The V end was cut by 3 bases, the J end by 8 bases, with 8 bases between. CDR3 length: 12 amino acids. Original methodology: By means of reference gene primer amplification, nucleated cell counts were estimated. Assay: immunoSEQ multiplex PCR; the TCRdb copy retains only in-frame clones and omits some. V and J calls and clone size come straight from that table; D and trimming were deduced from the DNA. This table has around 200,000 clones, 90% appearing once. The TCR originated in a man in his forties or fifties with acute or convalescent COVID-19. V gene TRBV2 combines with J gene TRBJ2-1, with a possible D match to TRBD1 (5 bases). Sequenced: peripheral blood. This CDR3 is CASSDDSDEQFF. The CDR3 DNA reads as TGTGCCAGCAGTGACGACAGCGATGAGCAGTTCTTC.